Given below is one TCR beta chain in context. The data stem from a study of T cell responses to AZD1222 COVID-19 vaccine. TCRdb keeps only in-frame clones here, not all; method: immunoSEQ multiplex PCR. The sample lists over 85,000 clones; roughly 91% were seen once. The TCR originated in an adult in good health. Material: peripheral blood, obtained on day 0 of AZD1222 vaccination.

The CDR3 bases are TGTGCCAGCAGCTTAGCAGGGGGGGGAGATACGCAGTATTTT. Residues: CASSLAGGGDTQYF. V and J are TRBV7-2 and TRBJ2-3; the D gene is possibly TRBD2 (7 bases). Germline CDR1 is SGHTA and CDR2 is FQGNSA. V was cut by 0 bases and J by 5 bases, with 9 bases left in between. The CDR3 has 14 residues.